Listed below are T cell receptor beta chains from one sample, sequenced in a study of blood T cell repertoires in COVID-19. The method was immunoSEQ multiplex PCR; TCRdb's version includes in-frame clones alone and lacks a portion of them. In the table there are some 150,000 clones, roughly 87% of which are singletons. Sequencing was performed on PBMCs or T cells enriched from blood (not recorded which). The receptors were gathered from a human donor with acute COVID-19. The donor label of this sample is uncertain. Both conserved end residues are part of each CDR3. D genes are given only for firm matches. Expanded clones are given a class, and other clones once, few, many or no size at all.

j_call | d_call | v_call | clone_size | cdr3_nt | cdr3_aa
TRBJ2-2 | . | TRBV6-5 | . | TGTGCCAGCAGCTACGACGAACTAAACACCGGGGAGCTGTTTTTT | CASSYDELNTGELFF
TRBJ2-2 | TRBD2 | TRBV29-1 | . | TGCAGCGTTGGCACTAGCGGGAACACCGGGGAGCTGTTTTTT | CSVGTSGNTGELFF
TRBJ1-6 | . | TRBV24-1 | . | TGTGCCACCAGTGTGTGGTTAGGGGATAATTCACCCCTCCACTTT | CATSVWLGDNSPLHF
TRBJ1-2 | TRBD1 | TRBV4-1 | . | TGCGCCAGCAGCCAATCCTCCGGGACAGGGTTGACTTATGGCTACACCTTC | CASSQSSGTGLTYGYTF
TRBJ1-4 | . | TRBV5-1 | . | TGCGCCAGCAGCCCCTTAGAGGGTGCGGGTGAAAAACTGTTTTTT | CASSPLEGAGEKLFF
TRBJ1-1 | TRBD1 | TRBV15 | . | TGTGCCACCAGCAGAGCGACAGGGCCTCTATCTGAAGCTTTCTTT | CATSRATGPLSEAFF
TRBJ2-2 | . | TRBV7-6 | . | TGTGCCAGCAGCCTAAGGGTCGGGGGCACCGGGGAGCTGTTTTTT | CASSLRVGGTGELFF
TRBJ1-5 | TRBD1 | TRBV7-6 | once | TGTGCCAGCAGCGCAACTACAGGGGGCGGGGAGCCCCAGCATTTT | CASSATTGGGEPQHF
TRBJ2-5 | TRBD1 | TRBV3-1/TRBV3-2 | once | TGTGCCAGCAGTCGGGGACAGGGGGTAAACTCCCAAGAGACCCAGTACTTC | CASSRGQGVNSQETQYF
TRBJ2-2 | TRBD2 | TRBV30 | . | TGTGCCTCTGATTCGGGGGGGGCGAACCGATTCGGGGAGCTGTTTTTT | CASDSGGANRFGELFF
TRBJ2-5 | . | TRBV5-1 | . | TGCGCCAGCAGCTTGGACAGGGTCGAAGAGACCCAGTACTTC | CASSLDRVEETQYF
TRBJ2-7 | . | TRBV29-1 | . | TGCAGCGTTCGGGCAAAAACAGGGCGTCCTTACGAGCAGTACTTC | CSVRAKTGRPYEQYF
TRBJ2-1 | TRBD2 | TRBV9 | . | TGTGCCAGCAGCGCGGGACTAGATTATGTCTTC | CASSAGLDYVF
TRBJ2-7 | . | TRBV1 | few | TGCACCAGCAGCCGACTAGCGGGGGACCTTTTCTACGAGCAGTACTTC | CTSSRLAGDLFYEQYF
TRBJ2-2 | . | TRBV7-9 | . | TGTGCCAGCAGCTACGTCCCTGGAGCCGGGGAGCTGTTTTTT | CASSYVPGAGELFF
TRBJ2-5 | TRBD2 | TRBV7-2 | . | TGTGCCAGCAGCCAAGGGACTAGCGGGGGATTCCAAGAGACCCAGTACTTC | CASSQGTSGGFQETQYF
TRBJ2-7 | . | TRBV3-1/TRBV3-2 | once | TGTGCCAGCAACACTCCGGGACATTCCCACGAGCAGTACTTC | CASNTPGHSHEQYF
TRBJ2-7 | TRBD2 | TRBV12-5 | . | TGTGCTAGTGGTGTCACTAGCGACTACGAGCAGTACTTC | CASGVTSDYEQYF
TRBJ2-7 | TRBD1 | TRBV6-6 | . | TGTGCCAGCAACCGACAGGGGATCGACGAGCAGTACTTC | CASNRQGIDEQYF
TRBJ2-5 | . | TRBV18 | once | TGTGCCAGCTCCCACGTGCCCGGGGGATGGGAAGAGACCCAGTACTTC | CASSHVPGGWEETQYF
TRBJ2-7 | . | TRBV27 | . | TGTGCCAGCAGTTTTTCAAGAGGTTGGGACGAGCAGTACTTC | CASSFSRGWDEQYF
TRBJ1-5 | TRBD1 | TRBV6-2/TRBV6-3 | once | TGTGCCAGCAGTTACTATGGACAGGGACATCAGCCCCAGCATTTT | CASSYYGQGHQPQHF
TRBJ1-2 | . | TRBV19 | . | TGTGCCAGTAGTCCCCCCCGGGGACTAAACTATGGCTACACCTTC | CASSPPRGLNYGYTF
TRBJ1-1 | . | TRBV5-1 | . | TGCGCCAGCAGCTTGGCCGGCGTCAGGGGCCCTCGCAAGGACACTGAAGCTTTCTTT | CASSLAGVRGPRKDTEAFF
TRBJ1-2 | . | TRBV5-4 | once | TGTGCCAGCAGCTTAGGGCCGGGAGGTTTATACTTC | CASSLGPGGLYF
TRBJ1-5 | TRBD1 | TRBV5-6 | . | TGTGCCAGCAGCTTGAACAGGGGTGGCAATCAGCCCCAGCATTTT | CASSLNRGGNQPQHF
TRBJ2-2 | . | TRBV29-1 | once | TGCAGCGTTGAAGCCCCAGGGCCCGGGGAGCTGTTTTTT | CSVEAPGPGELFF
TRBJ1-1 | . | TRBV7-8 | . | TGTGCCAGCAGCTTCGATGAGGACAGTAACACTGAAGCTTTCTTT | CASSFDEDSNTEAFF
TRBJ2-1 | . | TRBV7-8 | . | TGTGCCAGCACGGGGGGCAGCCTAAAGAGGAATGAGCAGTTCTTC | CASTGGSLKRNEQFF
TRBJ1-4 | . | TRBV5-4 | . | TGTGCCAGCAGCTTGGACGCTGGGGGCATGGAAAAACTGTTTTTT | CASSLDAGGMEKLFF
TRBJ1-1 | . | TRBV7-9 | . | TGTGCCAGCAGCTGGGGGGGCTCGGAAGCTTTCTTT | CASSWGGSEAFF
TRBJ2-5 | TRBD1 | TRBV24-1 | . | TGTGCCACCAGTGAACCGGGACAGGGGAGGGAGACCCAGTACTTC | CATSEPGQGRETQYF
TRBJ1-3 | . | TRBV2 | . | TGTGCCAGCAGTGTACAGACAGCTGGAAACACCATATATTTT | CASSVQTAGNTIYF
TRBJ2-1 | TRBD2 | TRBV2 | . | TGTGCCAGCAGTTTACCCGCGGCTAGCGGGAGGGAGGCGTTCTTC | CASSLPAASGREAFF
TRBJ1-1 | TRBD1 | TRBV3-1/TRBV3-2 | . | TGTGCCAGCAGCCCCTGGACAGGGGGCTTTACTGAAGCTTTCTTT | CASSPWTGGFTEAFF
TRBJ1-6 | . | TRBV19 | . | TGTGCCAGTAGCCGGGACACTAATTCACCCCTCCACTTT | CASSRDTNSPLHF
TRBJ2-1 | . | TRBV4-1 | . | TGCGCCAGCAGCCCGTCAACTCGACTACTGGGGCAGTTCTTC | CASSPSTRLLGQFF
TRBJ1-1 | . | TRBV19 | . | TGTGCCAGTAGTATTTCTCTTCTGAACACTGAAGCTTTCTTT | CASSISLLNTEAFF